Each of the 13 T cell receptor beta chains below was sequenced from the same sample in a study of T cell clones after liver transplantation. Using immunoSEQ multiplex PCR, the repertoire was profiled, and TCRdb retains in-frame clones only, with some absent. The table has roughly 100,000 clones, 80% to 90% seen once; the top ten hold roughly 2.8%. The specimen comprised CD4+ T cells from blood, sampled 45 to 50 months after liver transplant. Source of these receptors: a human patient who received a liver transplant. Some of the T cells might come from the graft donor.

V usage is TRBV5-1 and J usage is TRBJ2-2; D may be TRBD2 (6 bases). Trimming cost V 3 bases and J 6 bases, with 9 bases left between them. This CDR3 is built from 13 residues. Germline V lookup: CDR1 SGHRS, CDR2 YFSETQ. CDR3 bases: TGCGCCAGCAGCTGGGGGGAGCCCGGGGAGCTGTTTTTT. Encoded protein: CASSWGEPGELFF. The entire variable domain, with the rest obtained from reference TRBV5-1 and TRBJ2-2, is as follows: KAGVTQTPRYLIKTRGQQVTLSCSPISGHRSVSWYQQTPGQGLQFLFEYFSETQRNKGNFPGRFSGRQFSNSRSEMNVSTLELGDSALYLCASSWGEPGELFFGEGSRLTVL.

The rearrangement links TRBV19 to TRBJ2-1; 7 nucleotides match TRBD2. V was clipped by 4 bases and J by 3 bases; unmatched bases: 18. Germline V lookup: CDR1 LNHDA, CDR2 SQIVND (reference sequence). The CDR3 is made up of 19 amino acids. DNA of the CDR3: TGTGCCAGTAGTAACCCTCCCGGGAACCTAGCGGCAGTCTACAATGAGCAGTTCTTC. Protein: CASSNPPGNLAAVYNEQFF.

The chain links TRBV4-3 to TRBJ1-1; D gene uncertain. This CDR3 has 13 residues. CDR1 is LGHNA, CDR2 YSLEER, per germline. The germline V and J ends were trimmed by 1 base and 6 bases, with 9 bases remaining between them. The CDR3 bases are TGCGCCAGCAGCCAAGTCGTAGGGTCTGAAGCTTTCTTT. Amino acid sequence: CASSQVVGSEAFF.

This chain links TRBV2 with TRBJ1-5; TRBD1 agrees at 11 bases. In germline, CDR1 is SNHLY, CDR2 FYNNEI. CDR3 length: 17 residues. Trimming cost V 6 bases and J 2 bases; bases outside gene matches: 9. The CDR3 bases are TGTGCCAGCAGACCCATACGGACAGGGGGCGGCAATCAGCCCCAGCATTTT. As protein: CASRPIRTGGGNQPQHF. The full variable domain, completed using reference TRBV2 and TRBJ1-5, is EPEVTQTPSHQVTQMGQEVILRCVPISNHLYFYWYRQILGQKVEFLVSFYNNEISEKSEIFDDQFSVERPDGSNFTLKIRSTKLEDSAMYFCASRPIRTGGGNQPQHFGDGTRLSIL.

This chain joins TRBV2 and TRBJ1-2; D not resolved. V shed 0 bases and J shed 2 bases, with 4 bases lying between them. Germline-derived CDR1 and CDR2 are SNHLY and FYNNEI. This CDR3 region has 13 residues. CDR3 residues: CASSEALNYGYTF. In DNA, the CDR3 is TGTGCCAGCAGTGAAGCGCTAAACTATGGCTACACCTTC.

This rearrangement joins TRBV29-1 to TRBJ2-7, with TRBD2 as a possible D gene (6 bases). Trimming stripped 6 bases from V and 4 bases from J, with 19 bases between. CDR3 length: 14 amino acids. The germline CDR1 and CDR2 sequences are SQVTM and ANQGSEA. CDR3 loop: CSVGFGGEGYEQYF. In nucleotides, the CDR3 is TGCAGCGTAGGTTTCGGGGGAGAAGGTTACGAGCAGTACTTC.

The J gene is TRBJ2-1, the V gene TRBV6-5, with TRBD1 as a possible D gene (5 bases). The germline V and J ends were trimmed by 0 bases and 10 bases, with 16 bases remaining between them. Germline CDR1 MNHEY, CDR2 SVGAGI. This CDR3 has 15 amino acids. The chain's CDR3 is CASSYSPSRAVEQFF. The CDR3 DNA follows: TGTGCCAGCAGTTACTCCCCAAGCAGGGCCGTGGAGCAGTTCTTC.

Only one count was recorded for this clone. The chain has TRBV5-6 and TRBJ2-2, with no clear D. CDR1 is SGHDT, CDR2 YYEEEE, per germline. CDR3 length: 12 amino acids. V lost 5 bases to trimming and J lost 6 bases, with 8 bases between them. The CDR3 reads CASSPWAGELFF. The CDR3 coding sequence is TGTGCCAGCAGTCCATGGGCCGGGGAGCTGTTTTTT.

J is TRBJ2-2 and V is TRBV7-7, with D unclear. Between the trimmed V and J ends, which lost 2 bases and 2 bases, there was a span of 9 bases. Looked up from germline, CDR1 is SSHAT and CDR2 is FNYEAQ (reference sequence). The CDR3 extends over 15 amino acids. CDR3 residues: CASSLRTGNTGELFF. The CDR3 DNA sequence: TGTGCCAGCAGCTTACGGACGGGTAACACCGGGGAGCTGTTTTTT.

The J gene is TRBJ2-1, the V gene TRBV7-2; 8 nucleotides agree with TRBD2. Germline V gene data show CDR1 as SGHTA and CDR2 as FQGNSA. The V gene end was trimmed by 5 bases and the J gene end by 6 bases; junction bases not matched to a gene: 9. This CDR3 has 15 amino acids. The CDR3 sequence is CASSITGGLFNEQFF. The CDR3 coding sequence is TGTGCCAGCAGCATTACGGGGGGGCTCTTCAATGAGCAGTTCTTC.

This rearrangement joins TRBV5-1 to TRBJ2-7, with 7 bases identical to TRBD1. Losses at the gene ends were 4 bases for V and 2 bases for J; bases not matched to a gene: 12. Germline CDR1 reads SGHRS; CDR2 reads YFSETQ. This CDR3 has 16 amino acids. The CDR3 is CASSIAPGDSTYEQYF. In nucleotides, the CDR3 is TGCGCCAGCAGCATCGCCCCAGGGGACAGCACCTACGAGCAGTACTTC.

The CDR3 protein is CSVDRQGAITDTQYF. DNA for the CDR3: TGCAGCGTTGACAGGCAGGGGGCGATAACAGATACGCAGTATTTT. V and J are TRBV29-1 and TRBJ2-3; 8 bases agree with TRBD1. Looked up from germline, CDR1 is SQVTM and CDR2 is ANQGSEA. V shed 3 bases, J shed 3 bases, and the junction held 8 bases outside the gene matches. The CDR3 runs 15 residues.

The chain recombines TRBV30 with TRBJ2-4; D uncertain. The CDR3 has 13 residues. The germline CDR1 and CDR2 sequences are GTSNPN and SVGIG (reference sequence). The V end lost 7 bases, the J end lost 0 bases, and 10 bases lay between the germline ends. CDR3: CASTTLAKNIQYF. In DNA form, the CDR3 reads TGTGCCTCTACAACTCTAGCCAAAAACATTCAGTACTTC.